This T cell receptor beta chain was observed in a study of blood T cell repertoires in COVID-19 (dated by TCRdb to the early 2020s). About the full investigation: The collaborator samples originated in the United States, Italy and Spain and spanned the acute and convalescent phases of COVID-19. The material from the prospective study consisted of cDNA or gDNA derived from T cells, B-cell-depleted T cells, or PBMCs. Subjects who had been exposed to COVID-19, were actively infected with it, or had recovered from it provided the deeply sampled blood TCRbeta repertoires that made up the dataset. The repertoires were made available in a free public database intended to serve as a resource for research on the immune response to SARS-CoV-2. Samples were obtained from the ongoing ImmuneRACE study (first 160 participants) and from approximately 1,200 subjects provided by 6 global collaborators. A de-identified subject ID, COVID-19 status, age in years and sex were almost always included in the sample metadata. Where available, HLA class I and class II types were taken from metadata supplied by the sample provider and were not determined by assay-based typing. Findings and caveats that apply to the study as a whole: The amount of clinical and demographic metadata varied by source and participant and was provided uncurated.

TCRbeta CDR3 regions were amplified from genomic DNA by means of the immunoSEQ Assay, a bias-controlled multiplex PCR. The authors' pipeline ran thus. Nucleated cell counts per sample were estimated from amplification of reference gene primers within the assay. To quantify the absolute abundance of each unique TCRbeta CDR3 rearrangement, sequence reads were collapsed and filtered. For each sample, productive Simpson clonality was calculated by taking the square root of Simpson's diversity index across productive rearrangements. Sourced from immuneACCESS, this table was stored by TCRdb with only in-frame sequences that have V and J called. A share of the clones is absent; for the studies checked, an unresolved V gene accounts for under half, and the remainder has no known explanation. From that table come the V and J calls and clone size; the DNA was used to work out D and trimming. In all, the sample holds over 200,000 clones, and around 83% of those were seen once. Around 2.4% of the sample comes from the top ten.

Trimming accounts for 0 bases at V and 3 bases at J, while the number of junction bases matched to no gene is 2. From a lookup of the germline V gene (reference sequence), CDR1 and CDR2 are LNHNV and YYDKDF. The CDR3 starts with the cysteine, ends with the phenylalanine, and has 15 residues. Of all the DNA, just the CDR3 is kept, 45 bases in frame from base 1. Remarks on this clone: The target of this receptor is not known. No much larger clonotype is one base removed from it; base qualities were not supplied.

Samples from volunteer blood donors who had recovered from COVID-19 were contributed by a second Seattle source. Each collaborating institution followed its own protocols to collect whole blood in K2EDTA tubes. For TCRbeta analysis, collaborator samples were shipped as frozen whole blood, as isolated PBMCs, or as DNA extracted from either sample type. The chain links TRBV15 with TRBJ1-2, with TRBD1 matching 9 junction bases. The origin of this receptor is a man in his forties who had recovered from COVID-19. Sequencing used peripheral blood. The DNA sequence follows: TGTGCCACCAGCAGAGATCGGGACAGGGACTATGGCTACACCTTC. This gives the protein CATSRDRDRDYGYTF. This CDR3, with the reference TRBV15 and TRBJ1-2 proteins standing in past its ends, gives the full variable domain DAMVIQNPRYQVTQFGKPVTLSCSQTLNHNVMYWYQQKSSQAPKLLFHYYDKDFNNEADTPDNFQSRRPNTSFCFLDIRSPGLGDTAMYLCATSRDRDRDYGYTFGSGTRLTVV.